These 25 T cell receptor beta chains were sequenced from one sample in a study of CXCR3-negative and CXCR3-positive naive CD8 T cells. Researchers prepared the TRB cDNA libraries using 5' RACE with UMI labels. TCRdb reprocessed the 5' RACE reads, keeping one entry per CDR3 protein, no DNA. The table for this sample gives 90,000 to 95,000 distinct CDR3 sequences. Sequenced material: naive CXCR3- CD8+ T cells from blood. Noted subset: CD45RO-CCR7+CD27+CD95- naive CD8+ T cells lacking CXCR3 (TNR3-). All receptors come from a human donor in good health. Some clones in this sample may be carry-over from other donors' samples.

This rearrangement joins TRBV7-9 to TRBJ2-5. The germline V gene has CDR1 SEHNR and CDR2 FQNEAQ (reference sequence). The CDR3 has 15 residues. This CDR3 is CASSPPASYQETQYF.

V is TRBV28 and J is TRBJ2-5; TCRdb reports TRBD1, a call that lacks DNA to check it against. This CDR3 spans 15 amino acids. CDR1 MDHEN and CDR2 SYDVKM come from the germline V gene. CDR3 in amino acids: CASSFSGDDQETQYF.

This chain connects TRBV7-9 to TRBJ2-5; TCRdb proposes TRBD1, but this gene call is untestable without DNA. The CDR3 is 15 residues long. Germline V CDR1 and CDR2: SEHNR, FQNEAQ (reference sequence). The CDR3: CASSPPGTTPETQYF.

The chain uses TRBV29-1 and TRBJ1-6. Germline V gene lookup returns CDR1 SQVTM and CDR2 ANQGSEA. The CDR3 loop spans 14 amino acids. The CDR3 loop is CSVRMEDGDSPLHF.

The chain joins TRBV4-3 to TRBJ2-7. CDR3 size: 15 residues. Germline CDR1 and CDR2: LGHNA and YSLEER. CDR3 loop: CASSLDGSSSYEQYF.

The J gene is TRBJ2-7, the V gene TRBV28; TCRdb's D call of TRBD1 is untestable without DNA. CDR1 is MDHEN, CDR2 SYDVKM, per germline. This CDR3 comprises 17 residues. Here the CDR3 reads CASSLFGIGTDTYEQYF. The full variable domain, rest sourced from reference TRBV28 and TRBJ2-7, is DVKVTQSSRYLVKRTGEKVFLECVQDMDHENMFWYRQDPGLGLRLIYFSYDVKMKEKGDIPEGYSVSREKKERFSLILESASTNQTSMYLCASSLFGIGTDTYEQYFGPGTRLTVT.

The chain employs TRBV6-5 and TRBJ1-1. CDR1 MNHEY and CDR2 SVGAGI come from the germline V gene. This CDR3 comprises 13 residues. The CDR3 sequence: CASSYNGNTEAFF.

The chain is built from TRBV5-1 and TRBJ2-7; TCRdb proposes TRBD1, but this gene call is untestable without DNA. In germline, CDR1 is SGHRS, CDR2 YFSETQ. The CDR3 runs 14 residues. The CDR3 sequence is CASSLSGHHYEQYF.

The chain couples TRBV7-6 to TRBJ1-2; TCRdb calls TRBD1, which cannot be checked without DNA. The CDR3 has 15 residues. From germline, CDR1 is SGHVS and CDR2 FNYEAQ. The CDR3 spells CASSPTTGSNYGYTF.

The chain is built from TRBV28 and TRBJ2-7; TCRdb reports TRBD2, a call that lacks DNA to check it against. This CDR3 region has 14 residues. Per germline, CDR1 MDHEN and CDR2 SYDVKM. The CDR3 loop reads CASSLKRGGHEQYF.

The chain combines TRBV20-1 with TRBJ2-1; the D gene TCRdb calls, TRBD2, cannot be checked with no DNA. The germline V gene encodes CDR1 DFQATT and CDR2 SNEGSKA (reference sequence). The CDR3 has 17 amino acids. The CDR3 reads CSARDGASGGPVNEQFF.

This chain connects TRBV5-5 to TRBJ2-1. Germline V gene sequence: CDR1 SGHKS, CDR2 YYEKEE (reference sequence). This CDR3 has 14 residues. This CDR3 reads CASSLILVVYEQFF.

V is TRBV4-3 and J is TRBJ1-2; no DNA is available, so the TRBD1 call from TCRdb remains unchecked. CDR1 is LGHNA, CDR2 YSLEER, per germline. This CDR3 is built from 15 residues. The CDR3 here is CASSPGVVQNYGYTF.

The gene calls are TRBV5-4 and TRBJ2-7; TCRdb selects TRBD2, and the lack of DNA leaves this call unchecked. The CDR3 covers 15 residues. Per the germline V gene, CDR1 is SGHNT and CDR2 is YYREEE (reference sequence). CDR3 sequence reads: CASSLSGGSSYEQYF.

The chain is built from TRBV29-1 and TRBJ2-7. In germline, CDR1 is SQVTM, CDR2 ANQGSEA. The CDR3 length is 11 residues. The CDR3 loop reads CSVEVTYEQYF.

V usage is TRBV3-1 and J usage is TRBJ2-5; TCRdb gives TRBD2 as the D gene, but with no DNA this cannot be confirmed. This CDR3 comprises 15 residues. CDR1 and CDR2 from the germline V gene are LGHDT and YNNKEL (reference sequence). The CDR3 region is CASSQDIAEEETQYF.

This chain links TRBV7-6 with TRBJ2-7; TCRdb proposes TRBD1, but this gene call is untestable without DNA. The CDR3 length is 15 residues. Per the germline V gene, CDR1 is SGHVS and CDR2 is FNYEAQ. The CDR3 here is CASSLAFAGGNEQYF.

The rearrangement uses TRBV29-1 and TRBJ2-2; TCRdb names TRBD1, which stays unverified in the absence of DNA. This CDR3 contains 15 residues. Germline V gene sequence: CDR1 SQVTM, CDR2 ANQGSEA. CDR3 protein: CSVVSGGVNTGELFF.

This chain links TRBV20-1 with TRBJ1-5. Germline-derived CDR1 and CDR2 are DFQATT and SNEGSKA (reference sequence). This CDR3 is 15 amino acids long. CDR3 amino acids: CSARDLGYSNQPQHF.

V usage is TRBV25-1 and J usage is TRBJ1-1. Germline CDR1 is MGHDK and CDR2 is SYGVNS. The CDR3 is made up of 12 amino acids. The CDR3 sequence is CASSEGNTEAFF.

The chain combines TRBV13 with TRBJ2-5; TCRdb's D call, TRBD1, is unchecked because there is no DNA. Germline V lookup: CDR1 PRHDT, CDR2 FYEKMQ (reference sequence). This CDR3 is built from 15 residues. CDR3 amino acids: CASSSPRGPQETQYF.

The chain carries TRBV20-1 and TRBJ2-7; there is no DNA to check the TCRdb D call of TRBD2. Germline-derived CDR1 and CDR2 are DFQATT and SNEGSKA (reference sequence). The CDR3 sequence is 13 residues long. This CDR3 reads CSGTSGGGYEQYF.

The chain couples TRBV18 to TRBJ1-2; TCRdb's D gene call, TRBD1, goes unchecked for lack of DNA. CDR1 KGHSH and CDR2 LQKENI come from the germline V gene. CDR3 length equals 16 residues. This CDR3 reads CASSGDRGAADYGYTF.

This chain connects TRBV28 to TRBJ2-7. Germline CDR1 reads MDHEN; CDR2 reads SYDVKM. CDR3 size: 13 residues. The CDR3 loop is CASSSPAPYEQYF.

The CDR3 reads CASSMHPGMNTEAFF. The chain carries TRBV19 and TRBJ1-1; TCRdb's D call, TRBD1, is unchecked because there is no DNA. CDR3 length: 15 residues. Germline V gene sequence: CDR1 LNHDA, CDR2 SQIVND (reference sequence). The whole variable domain, remainder taken from reference TRBV19 and TRBJ1-1, is DGGITQSPKYLFRKEGQNVTLSCEQNLNHDAMYWYRQDPGQGLRLIYYSQIVNDFQKGDIAEGYSVSREKKESFPLTVTSAQKNPTAFYLCASSMHPGMNTEAFFGQGTRLTVV.